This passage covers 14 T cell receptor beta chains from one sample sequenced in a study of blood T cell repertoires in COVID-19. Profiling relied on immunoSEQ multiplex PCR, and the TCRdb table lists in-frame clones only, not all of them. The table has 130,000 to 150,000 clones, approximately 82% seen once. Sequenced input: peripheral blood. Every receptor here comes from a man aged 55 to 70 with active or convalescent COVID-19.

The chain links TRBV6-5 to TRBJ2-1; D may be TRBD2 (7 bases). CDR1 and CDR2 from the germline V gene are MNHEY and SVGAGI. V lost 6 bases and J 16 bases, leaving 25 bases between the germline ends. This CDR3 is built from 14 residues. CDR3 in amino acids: CASSQGGVPTSRFF. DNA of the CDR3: TGTGCCAGCAGCCAAGGGGGGGTACCGACCTCCCGTTTCTTC.

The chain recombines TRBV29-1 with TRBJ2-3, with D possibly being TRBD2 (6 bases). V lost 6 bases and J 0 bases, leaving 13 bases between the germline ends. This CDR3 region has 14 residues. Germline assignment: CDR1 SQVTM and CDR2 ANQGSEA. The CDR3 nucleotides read TGCAGCGTCCGCGCTGGGACTAGCACAGATACGCAGTATTTT. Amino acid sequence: CSVRAGTSTDTQYF.

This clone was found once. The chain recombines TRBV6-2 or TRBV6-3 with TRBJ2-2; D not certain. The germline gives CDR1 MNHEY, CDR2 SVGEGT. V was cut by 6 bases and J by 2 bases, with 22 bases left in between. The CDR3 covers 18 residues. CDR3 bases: TGTGCCAGCAGCCAGATGGCCTTTTCCGGGTTAAACACCGGGGAGCTGTTTTTT. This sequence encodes CASSQMAFSGLNTGELFF.

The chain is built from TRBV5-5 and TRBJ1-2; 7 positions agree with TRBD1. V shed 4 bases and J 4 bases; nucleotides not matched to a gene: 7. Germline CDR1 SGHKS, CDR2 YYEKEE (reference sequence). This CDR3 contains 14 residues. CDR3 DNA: TGTGCCAGCAGCGCAAACAGGGGCCCCTATGGCTACACCTTC. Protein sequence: CASSANRGPYGYTF. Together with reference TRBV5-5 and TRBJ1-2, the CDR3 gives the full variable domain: DAGVTQSPTHLIKTRGQQVTLRCSPISGHKSVSWYQQVLGQGPQFIFQYYEKEERGRGNFPDRFSARQFPNYSSELNVNALLLGDSALYLCASSANRGPYGYTFGSGTRLTVV.

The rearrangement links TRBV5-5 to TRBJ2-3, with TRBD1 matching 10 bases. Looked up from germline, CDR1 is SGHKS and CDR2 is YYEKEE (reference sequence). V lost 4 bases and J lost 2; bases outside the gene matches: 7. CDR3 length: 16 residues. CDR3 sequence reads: CASSRRQGAITDTQYF. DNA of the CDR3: TGTGCCAGCAGCCGAAGACAGGGGGCAATCACAGATACGCAGTATTTT.

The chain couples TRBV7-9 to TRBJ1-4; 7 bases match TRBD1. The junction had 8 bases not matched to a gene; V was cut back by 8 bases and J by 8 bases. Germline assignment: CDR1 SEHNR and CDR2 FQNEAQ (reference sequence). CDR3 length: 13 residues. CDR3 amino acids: CASEGAASEKLFF. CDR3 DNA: TGTGCCAGCGAGGGGGCAGCGTCGGAAAAACTGTTTTTT.

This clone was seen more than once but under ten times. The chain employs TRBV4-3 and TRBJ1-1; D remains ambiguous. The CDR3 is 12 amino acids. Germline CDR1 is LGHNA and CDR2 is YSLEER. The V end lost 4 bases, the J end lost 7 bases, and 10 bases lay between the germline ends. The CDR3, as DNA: TGCGCCAGCAGCCGACTAAATCATGAAGCTTTCTTT. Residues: CASSRLNHEAFF.

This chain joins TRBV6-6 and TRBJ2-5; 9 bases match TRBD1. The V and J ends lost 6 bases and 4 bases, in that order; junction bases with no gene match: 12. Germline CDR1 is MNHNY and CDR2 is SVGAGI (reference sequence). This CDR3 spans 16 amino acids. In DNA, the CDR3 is TGTGCCAGCAGCCTAGTAATACAGGGGGCAGGAGAGACCCAGTACTTC. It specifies CASSLVIQGAGETQYF.

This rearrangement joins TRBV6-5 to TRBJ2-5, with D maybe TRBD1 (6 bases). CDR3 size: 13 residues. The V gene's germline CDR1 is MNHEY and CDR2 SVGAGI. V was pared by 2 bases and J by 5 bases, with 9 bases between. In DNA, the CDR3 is TGTGCCAGCAGTTACGGGGACAAGGAGACCCAGTACTTC. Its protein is CASSYGDKETQYF.

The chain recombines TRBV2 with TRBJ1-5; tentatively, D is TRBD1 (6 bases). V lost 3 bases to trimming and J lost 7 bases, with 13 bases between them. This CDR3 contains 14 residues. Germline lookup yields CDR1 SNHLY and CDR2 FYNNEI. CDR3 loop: CASSETGSEQPQHF. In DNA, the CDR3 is TGTGCCAGCAGTGAGACAGGTTCGGAGCAGCCCCAGCATTTT.

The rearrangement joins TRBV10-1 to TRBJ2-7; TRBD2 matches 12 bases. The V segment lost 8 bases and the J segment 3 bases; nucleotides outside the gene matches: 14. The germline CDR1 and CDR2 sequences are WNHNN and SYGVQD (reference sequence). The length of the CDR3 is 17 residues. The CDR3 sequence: CASGVLTSGRGGYEQYV. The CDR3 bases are TGCGCCAGCGGAGTATTGACTAGCGGGAGAGGGGGCTACGAGCAGTACGTC.

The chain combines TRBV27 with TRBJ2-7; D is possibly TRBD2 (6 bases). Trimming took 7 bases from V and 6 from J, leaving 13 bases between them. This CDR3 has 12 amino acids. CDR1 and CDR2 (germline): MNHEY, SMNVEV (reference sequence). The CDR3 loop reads CASTGPGGEQYV. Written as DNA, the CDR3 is TGTGCCAGCACGGGGCCCGGGGGCGAGCAGTACGTC.

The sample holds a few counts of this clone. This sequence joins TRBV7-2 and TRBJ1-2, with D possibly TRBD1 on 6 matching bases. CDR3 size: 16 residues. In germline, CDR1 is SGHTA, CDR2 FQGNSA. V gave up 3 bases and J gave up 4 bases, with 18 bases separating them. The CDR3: CASSLVLDSLLYGYTF. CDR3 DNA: TGTGCCAGCAGCTTGGTTCTGGACAGTCTCCTCTATGGCTACACCTTC.

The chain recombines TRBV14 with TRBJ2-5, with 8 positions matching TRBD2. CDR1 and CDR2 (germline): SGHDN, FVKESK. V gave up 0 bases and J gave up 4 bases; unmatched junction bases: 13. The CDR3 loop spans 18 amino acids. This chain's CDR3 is CASSQDKLVAGLVETQYF. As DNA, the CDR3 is TGTGCCAGCAGCCAAGATAAATTGGTAGCGGGGTTAGTAGAGACCCAGTACTTC.